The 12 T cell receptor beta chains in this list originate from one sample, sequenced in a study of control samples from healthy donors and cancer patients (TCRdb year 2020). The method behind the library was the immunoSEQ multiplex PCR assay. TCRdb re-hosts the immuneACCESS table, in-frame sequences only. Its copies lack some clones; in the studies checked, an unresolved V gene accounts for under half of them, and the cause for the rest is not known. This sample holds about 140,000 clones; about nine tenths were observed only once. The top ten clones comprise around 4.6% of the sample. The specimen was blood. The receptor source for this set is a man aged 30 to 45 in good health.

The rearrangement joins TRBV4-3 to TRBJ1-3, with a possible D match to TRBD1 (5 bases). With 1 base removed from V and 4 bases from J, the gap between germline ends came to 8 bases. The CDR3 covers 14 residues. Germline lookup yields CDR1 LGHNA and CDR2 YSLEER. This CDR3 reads CASSQAGQGNTIYF. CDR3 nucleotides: TGCGCCAGCAGCCAAGCAGGGCAAGGAAACACCATATATTTT.

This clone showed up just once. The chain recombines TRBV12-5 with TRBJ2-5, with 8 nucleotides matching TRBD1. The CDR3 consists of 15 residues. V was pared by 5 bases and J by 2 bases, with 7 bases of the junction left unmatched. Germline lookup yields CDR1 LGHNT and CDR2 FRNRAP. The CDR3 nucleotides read TGTGCTAGTGGTCTTGGTAACAGGGGGCAAGAGACCCAGTACTTC. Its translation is CASGLGNRGQETQYF.

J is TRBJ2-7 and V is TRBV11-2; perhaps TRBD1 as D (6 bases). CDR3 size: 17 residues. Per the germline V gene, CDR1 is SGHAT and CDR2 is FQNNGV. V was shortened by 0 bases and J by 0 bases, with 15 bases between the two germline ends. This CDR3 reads CASSLDQKAGVSYEQYF. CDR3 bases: TGTGCCAGCAGCTTAGATCAAAAGGCAGGGGTCTCCTACGAGCAGTACTTC.

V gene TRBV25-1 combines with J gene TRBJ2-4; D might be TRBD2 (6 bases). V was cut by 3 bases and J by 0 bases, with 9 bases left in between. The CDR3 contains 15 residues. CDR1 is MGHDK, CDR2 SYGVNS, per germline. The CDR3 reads CASSDHSGAKNIQYF. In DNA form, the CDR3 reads TGTGCCAGCAGTGACCATAGCGGAGCCAAAAACATTCAGTACTTC. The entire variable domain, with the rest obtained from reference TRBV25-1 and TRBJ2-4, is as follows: EADIYQTPRYLVIGTGKKITLECSQTMGHDKMYWYQQDPGMELHLIHYSYGVNSTEKGDLSSESTVSRIRTEHFPLTLESARPSHTSQYLCASSDHSGAKNIQYFGAGTRLSVL.

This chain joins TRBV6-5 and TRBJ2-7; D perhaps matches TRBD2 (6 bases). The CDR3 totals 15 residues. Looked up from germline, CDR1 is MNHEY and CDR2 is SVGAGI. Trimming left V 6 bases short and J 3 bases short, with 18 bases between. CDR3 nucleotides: TGTGCCAGCAGGGATCTCGCGGGGAGACTCTACGAGCAGTACTTC. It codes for CASRDLAGRLYEQYF.

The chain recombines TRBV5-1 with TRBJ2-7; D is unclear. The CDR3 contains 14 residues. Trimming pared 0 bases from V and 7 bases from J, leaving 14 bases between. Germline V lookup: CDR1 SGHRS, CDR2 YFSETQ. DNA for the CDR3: TGCGCCAGCAGCTTGGCGGCTAGAGTTGGGGAGCAGTACTTC. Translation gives CASSLAARVGEQYF.

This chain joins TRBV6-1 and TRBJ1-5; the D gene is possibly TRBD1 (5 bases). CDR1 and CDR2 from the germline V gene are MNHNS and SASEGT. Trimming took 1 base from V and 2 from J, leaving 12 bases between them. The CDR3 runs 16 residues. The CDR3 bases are TGTGCCAGCAGTGAAGACGGGGGATCGGGCAATCAGCCCCAGCATTTT. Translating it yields CASSEDGGSGNQPQHF.

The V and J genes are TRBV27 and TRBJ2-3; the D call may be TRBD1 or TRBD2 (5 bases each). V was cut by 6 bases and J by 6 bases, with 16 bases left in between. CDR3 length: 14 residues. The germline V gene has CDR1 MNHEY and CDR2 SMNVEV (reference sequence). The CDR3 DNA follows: TGTGCCAGCAGCCTCGATTACGGGACGGATACGCAGTATTTT. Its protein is CASSLDYGTDTQYF.

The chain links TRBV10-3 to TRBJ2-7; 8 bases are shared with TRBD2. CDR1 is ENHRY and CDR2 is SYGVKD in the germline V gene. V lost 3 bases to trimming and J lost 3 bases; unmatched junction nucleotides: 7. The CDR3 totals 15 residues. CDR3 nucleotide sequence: TGTGCCATCAGTGAATTAGCGGGAACCCACTACGAGCAGTACTTC. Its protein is CAISELAGTHYEQYF.

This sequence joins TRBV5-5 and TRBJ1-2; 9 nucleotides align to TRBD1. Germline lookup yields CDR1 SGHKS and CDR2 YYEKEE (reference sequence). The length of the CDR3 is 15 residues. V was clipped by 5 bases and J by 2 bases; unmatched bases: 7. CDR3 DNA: TGTGCCAGCAGGACCGGGACAGGGTCAAACTATGGCTACACCTTC. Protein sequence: CASRTGTGSNYGYTF. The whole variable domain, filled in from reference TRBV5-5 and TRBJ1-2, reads DAGVTQSPTHLIKTRGQQVTLRCSPISGHKSVSWYQQVLGQGPQFIFQYYEKEERGRGNFPDRFSARQFPNYSSELNVNALLLGDSALYLCASRTGTGSNYGYTFGSGTRLTVV.

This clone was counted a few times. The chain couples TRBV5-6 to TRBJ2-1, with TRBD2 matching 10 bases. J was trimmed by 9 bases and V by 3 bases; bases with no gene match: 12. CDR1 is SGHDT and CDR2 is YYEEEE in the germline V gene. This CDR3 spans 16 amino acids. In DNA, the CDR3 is TGTGCCAGCAGCTCGCTCCAAAAGCGGGGGGGCGCTGAGCAGTTCTTC. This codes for CASSSLQKRGGAEQFF.

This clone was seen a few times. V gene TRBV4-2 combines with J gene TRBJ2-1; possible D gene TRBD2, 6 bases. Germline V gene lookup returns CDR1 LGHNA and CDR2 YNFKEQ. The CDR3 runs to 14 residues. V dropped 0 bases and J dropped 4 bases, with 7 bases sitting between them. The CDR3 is CASSQDRGYNEQFF. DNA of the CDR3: TGTGCCAGCAGCCAAGATCGGGGGTACAATGAGCAGTTCTTC.